A single sample gave rise to the 9 T cell receptor beta chains below, sequenced in a study of regulatory T cells in long-lasting Graves disease. Time point here: persistent/refractory GD, antithyroid drugs over 5 years with positive TRAb. PBMC RNA served as the TCR library source. Assembly of TCR beta libraries relied on iRepertoire HTBI primers together with Arm-PCR of CDR3 regions. Using its own MiXCR run on the multiplex PCR reads, TCRdb lists one record per CDR3 protein. The sample shows approximately 400,000 distinct CDR3 sequences, less than 25% of them seen only once. This specimen consisted of peripheral blood mononuclear cells (PBMCs), obtained when the disease was refractory, from a patient treated with antithyroid drugs. The receptors originated from a female donor with Graves disease.

This clonotype was seen repeatedly, ten times or more. This chain links TRBV11-2 with TRBJ2-2; D ambiguous. CDR3 length: 14 residues. V was cut by 3 bases and J by 4 bases, with 9 bases left in between. Looked up from germline, CDR1 is SGHAT and CDR2 is FQNNGV. CDR3 region: CASSLLDATGELFF. In DNA, the CDR3 is TGTGCCAGCAGCTTGCTAGACGCCACCGGGGAGCTGTTTTTT.

The sample holds many counts of this clonotype. J is TRBJ2-5 and V is TRBV7-9; possibly TRBD1 or TRBD2 for D (6 bases each). Trimming removed 0 bases at V and 4 bases at J, with 9 bases between. From germline, CDR1 is SEHNR and CDR2 FQNEAQ (reference sequence). The CDR3 runs 14 residues. CDR3 loop: CASSLASGAETQYF. The CDR3 DNA reads TGTGCCAGCAGCTTAGCCTCGGGGGCAGAGACCCAGTACTTC.

This clonotype showed up just a few times. J is TRBJ1-1 and V is TRBV19; D unclear. This CDR3 has 11 amino acids. Germline V gene sequence: CDR1 LNHDA, CDR2 SQIVND (reference sequence). V lost 6 bases to trimming and J lost 5 bases, with 7 bases between them. The CDR3 nucleotides are TGTGCCAGTAGATCGGGTACTGAAGCTTTCTTT. Its translation is CASRSGTEAFF.

This clonotype was counted at least ten times. This chain links TRBV25-1 with TRBJ2-5, with D unclear. Looked up from germline, CDR1 is MGHDK and CDR2 is SYGVNS. The CDR3 runs to 16 residues. V lost 3 bases to trimming and J lost 5 bases, with 19 bases between them. The CDR3 DNA reads as TGTGCCAGCAGTGATAGTGGGCCTACGATGCGGGAGACCCAGTACTTC. This encodes CASSDSGPTMRETQYF.

This chain joins TRBV15 and TRBJ2-1, with 14 bases that match TRBD2. Losses at the gene ends were 1 base for V and 7 bases for J; bases not matched to a gene: 9. Germline-derived CDR1 and CDR2 are LNHNV and YYDKDF (reference sequence). There are 18 residues in the CDR3. CDR3 coding DNA: TGTGCCACCAGCAGAGCATCTAAGACTAGCGGGGGGGGGAATGAGCAGTTCTTC. Amino acids: CATSRASKTSGGGNEQFF.

This clonotype was seen only a few times. For the CDR3, the DNA is TGTGCCAGCACCTACCCCTCGACAGGGATGGAAGAGACCCAGTACTTC. This codes for CASTYPSTGMEETQYF. The chain couples TRBV6-1 to TRBJ2-5; TRBD1 matches at 7 bases. Looked up from germline, CDR1 is MNHNS and CDR2 is SASEGT. This CDR3 comprises 16 residues. Trimming took 7 bases from V and 3 from J; bases not matched to a gene: 14.

At least ten counts were recorded for this clonotype. The chain employs TRBV28 and TRBJ1-2, with D uncertain. Trimming took off 3 bases at V and 3 bases at J, with 20 bases between the two ends. Germline-derived CDR1 and CDR2 are MDHEN and SYDVKM. The CDR3 is made up of 17 amino acids. The CDR3 sequence is CASSFVAGRIDDYGYTF. CDR3 nucleotide sequence: TGTGCCAGCAGTTTCGTTGCCGGGAGGATCGATGACTATGGCTACACCTTC.

The table lists this clonotype with many counts. The chain has TRBV2 and TRBJ1-2, with 8 bases aligning to TRBD1. The CDR3 is 15 amino acids. V lost 9 bases to trimming and J lost 7 bases; unmatched junction nucleotides: 16. Germline lookup yields CDR1 SNHLY and CDR2 FYNNEI. This chain's CDR3 is CASVDPGGAVGGYTF. The CDR3 DNA follows: TGTGCCAGTGTAGACCCAGGGGGCGCGGTCGGTGGCTACACCTTC.

This chain links TRBV20-1 with TRBJ1-4, with no clear D. The CDR3 runs to 13 residues. CDR1 and CDR2 from the germline V gene are DFQATT and SNEGSKA (reference sequence). Deletions cut 6 bases from V and 7 bases from J, with 15 bases between. The CDR3 DNA is TGCAGTGCCCCCCGGCCCGCAGGTGAAAAACTGTTTTTT. This sequence encodes CSAPRPAGEKLFF.